Following are 3 T cell receptor beta chains from one sample sequenced in a study of tumor-infiltrating lymphocytes in primary liver carcinoma. Constant-region priming of roughly 490 ng total RNA yielded TCR beta cDNA. Library construction for TCR beta comprised three nested multiplex PCR rounds performed with slightly modified ARM-PCR. Rounds one and two of PCR, each of about 10 cycles, were primed with TRBV1-TRBV30 forward primers and a C-beta reverse primer. TCRdb analysed the multiplex PCR reads with MiXCR anew, one entry per CDR3 protein. Of under 130,000 distinct CDR3 sequences in the sample, about four fifths are singletons; the top ten hold about 20%. Unsorted bulk tissue, 20-30 mg of it, served as the source for co-extraction of RNA and DNA. Material for sequencing was liver tumor tissue from sampling region 3. Subset here: tumor region T3, left-lateral pole. All receptors come from a man aged 40-55 years with primary liver carcinoma and hepatitis B virus infection.

Regarding this clonotype: One end of the junction is discordant with germline, which a read error may explain. V is TRBV11-2 and J is TRBJ2-6; D tentatively fits TRBD1 or TRBD2 (5 bases each). Germline assignment: CDR1 SGHAT and CDR2 FQNNGV. This CDR3 contains 15 residues. The CDR3 is CATQRSLSGANVLTF. In nucleotides, the CDR3 is TGTGCCACCCAGCGGTCGCTCTCTGGGGCCAACGTCTTGACTTTC.

With regard to this clonotype: This is likely a read error, given that the CDR3 carries no conserved phenylalanine or tryptophan at its end. The rearrangement uses TRBV29-1 and TRBJ1-1; possibly TRBD1 for D (5 bases). Germline V gene data show CDR1 as SQVTM and CDR2 as ANQGSEA. The CDR3 length is 12 residues. The DNA of the CDR3 is TGCAACGTGATAACGGGGGACACTGAAGCTTTCCTT. This codes for CNVITGDTEAFL.

Concerning this clonotype: At one boundary the junction diverges from the germline segment, which might be a read error. The J gene is TRBJ2-4, the V gene TRBV11-1; 13 nucleotides align to TRBD2. Germline CDR1 SGHAT, CDR2 FQDESV (reference sequence). This CDR3 has 17 amino acids. The CDR3, as DNA: TGTGCCAGTAGCTTTCCCGGGACTAGCGGGACCAAAGACATTAAGTATTTC. Its protein is CASSFPGTSGTKDIKYF.